These 20 T cell receptor beta chains were sequenced from one sample in a study of beta chain features in type 1 diabetes (dated by TCRdb to between 2018 and 2020). The study at large found these results: A moderate but significant shortening of TCRB CDR3 length was observed in type 1 diabetes patients in all four CD4+ subsets.

Libraries came from the immunoSEQ multiplex PCR assay. The High Capacity cDNA Reverse Transcription Kit was used to reverse transcribe all of the isolated RNA, meaning that expressed TCRB transcripts were what got sequenced. Held by TCRdb, this immuneACCESS table contains in-frame sequences only and omits some clones. Under half of the omission traces to an unresolved V gene where checked; the cause of the rest is unknown. This sample comprises around 690,000 clones, 9.5% to 15% of them detected only once. The ten largest clonotypes hold roughly 0.11% of the sample. For these receptors, no antigen is known. The source material was naive CD4+ T cells from blood. The label giving this sample's cell subset or site can be read as: true naive CD4+ T cells. Receptors originate from a man aged 25-45 years with type 1 diabetes.

The J gene is TRBJ1-6, the V gene TRBV27; no clear D. The length of the CDR3 is 11 residues. Germline V lookup: CDR1 MNHEY, CDR2 SMNVEV (reference sequence). Trimming removed 8 bases at V and 7 bases at J, with 6 bases between. The CDR3 spells CASGGNSPLHF. CDR3 bases: TGTGCCAGCGGCGGGAATTCACCCCTCCACTTT.

This clone was found a few times. This sequence joins TRBV9 and TRBJ2-3; D perhaps matches TRBD1 (5 bases). The CDR3 has 11 amino acids. Germline loops: CDR1 SGDLS, CDR2 YYNGEE. The ends were cut back, 4 bases at V and 10 bases at J, with 10 bases in the middle. The CDR3 DNA is TGTGCCAGCAGCCAGGGTAGTTCGCAGTATTTT. Translating it yields CASSQGSSQYF.

The chain uses TRBV1 and TRBJ1-5. TRBV1 is termed a pseudogene. This CDR3 is 18 amino acids long. CDR3 sequence: CTSSQDSGVPIGNQPQHF. CDR3 DNA: TGCACCAGCAGCCAAGATTCGGGGGTCCCTATAGGCAATCAGCCCCAGCATTTT.

V gene TRBV27 combines with J gene TRBJ1-2, with no clear D. Trimming stripped 5 bases from V and 8 bases from J, with 12 bases between. The CDR3 is 12 amino acids. CDR1 and CDR2 (germline): MNHEY, SMNVEV (reference sequence). In nucleotides, the CDR3 is TGTGCCAGCAGTCACGGTTCTTGGGGCTACACCTTC. It codes for CASSHGSWGYTF.

In its sample, this clone was seen a few times. The rearrangement joins TRBV14 to TRBJ2-5; a possible D gene is TRBD1 (5 bases). The V gene lost 6 bases and the J gene lost 2 bases, with 10 bases spanning the gap. Germline V gene lookup returns CDR1 SGHDN and CDR2 FVKESK. The CDR3 covers 13 residues. The CDR3 loop is CASSADRQETQYF. The CDR3, as DNA: TGTGCCAGCAGTGCTGACAGACAAGAGACCCAGTACTTC.

The CDR3 is CASTRTTEAGLFF. CDR3 nucleotides: TGTGCCAGCACCCGGACTACAGAAGCGGGACTGTTTTTT. The genes are TRBV6-6 and TRBJ1-4; D is unclear. Germline CDR1 is MNHNY and CDR2 is SVGAGI (reference sequence). V lost 7 bases and J 13 bases, leaving 19 bases between the germline ends. This CDR3 has 13 residues.

V gene TRBV14 combines with J gene TRBJ2-2; the D call may be TRBD1 or TRBD2 (5 bases each). Germline CDR1 is SGHDN and CDR2 is FVKESK. There are 14 residues in the CDR3. Deletions cut 6 bases from V and 1 base from J, with 9 bases between. This chain's CDR3 is CASRGTVNTGELFF. CDR3 nucleotide sequence: TGTGCCAGCAGGGGGACGGTGAACACCGGGGAGCTGTTTTTT.

CDR3 bases: TGTGCCAGCAGCTTAGAATTAAACAGCTACGAGCAGTACTTC. It yields the protein CASSLELNSYEQYF. V gene TRBV11-1 combines with J gene TRBJ2-7; D is uncertain. Germline CDR1 is SGHAT and CDR2 is FQDESV (reference sequence). The CDR3 has 14 amino acids. Trimming cost V 1 base and J 3 bases, with 10 bases left between them.

This CDR3 is CASRLHGTTEAFF. CDR3 nucleotide sequence: TGTGCCAGCAGACTCCATGGGACCACTGAAGCTTTCTTT. The rearrangement joins TRBV11-3 to TRBJ1-1; D perhaps matches TRBD1 (5 bases). The V and J ends lost 6 bases and 4 bases respectively, with 12 bases between them. The CDR3 covers 13 residues. CDR1 is SGHNT, CDR2 YENEEA, per germline.

This clone was seen a few times. The rearrangement joins TRBV21-1 to TRBJ2-7. TRBV21-1 is annotated as a pseudogene. CDR3 size: 12 residues. In DNA, the CDR3 is TGTGCCAGCACTAAACGGCACTACGAGCAGTACTTC. Translated, it gives CASTKRHYEQYF.

The gene calls are TRBV19 and TRBJ1-6; D is unresolved. This CDR3 has 15 residues. V was cut by 3 bases and J by 10 bases, with 16 bases left in between. CDR1 and CDR2 (germline): LNHDA, SQIVND (reference sequence). CDR3 DNA: TGTGCCAGTAGTATGGCCGGGGTTCTACGATCACCCCTCCACTTT. Translated: CASSMAGVLRSPLHF.

This clone was picked up a small number of times. The chain is built from TRBV2 and TRBJ2-7; the D gene is possibly TRBD2 (6 bases). Per germline, CDR1 SNHLY and CDR2 FYNNEI. The CDR3 has 15 residues. V dropped 7 bases and J dropped 2 bases, with 18 bases sitting between them. CDR3 coding DNA: TGTGCCAGCACCGAGGGGTTAGCGGAGGCCTACGAGCAGTACTTC. Translating gives CASTEGLAEAYEQYF.

The chain recombines TRBV6-5 with TRBJ1-1; D gene unclear. Trimming took 6 bases from V and 2 from J, leaving 4 bases between them. This CDR3 region has 11 residues. Germline CDR1 MNHEY, CDR2 SVGAGI. CDR3 protein: CASSINTEAFF. The CDR3 nucleotides are TGTGCCAGCAGCATAAACACTGAAGCTTTCTTT.

The V and J genes are TRBV2 and TRBJ1-2; 7 positions match TRBD1. Germline values: CDR1 SNHLY, CDR2 FYNNEI. The CDR3 extends over 17 amino acids. With V trimmed by 3 bases and J by 0 bases, 10 bases remained unmatched. CDR3 bases: TGTGCCAGCAGTGAGCAGGACAGGTTTTTAGCTAACTATGGCTACACCTTC. Translated, it gives CASSEQDRFLANYGYTF.

This clone occurred a few times. The V gene is TRBV10-3, the J gene TRBJ1-4; no clear D. The germline V gene encodes CDR1 ENHRY and CDR2 SYGVKD. Trimming removed 10 bases at V and 8 bases at J, with 17 bases between. The CDR3 totals 13 residues. CDR3 region: CATKSLGGEKLFF. As DNA, the CDR3 is TGTGCCACCAAAAGCCTTGGAGGCGAAAAACTGTTTTTT.

In this sample, this clone turned up a few times. The chain combines TRBV4-1 with TRBJ2-1; D unclear. From germline, CDR1 is MGHRA and CDR2 YSYEKL. This CDR3 has 16 amino acids. The V and J ends lost 1 base and 0 bases respectively, with 10 bases between them. CDR3: CASSQVGTRSYNEQFF. The CDR3 DNA reads TGCGCCAGCAGCCAAGTTGGCACCCGCTCCTACAATGAGCAGTTCTTC.

This clone was seen a handful of times. The chain employs TRBV7-9 and TRBJ1-2; 7 bases map to TRBD1. The V and J ends lost 5 bases and 12 bases, in that order; junction bases with no gene match: 15. CDR1 and CDR2 (germline): SEHNR, FQNEAQ (reference sequence). This CDR3 spans 14 amino acids. CDR3 nucleotide sequence: TGTGCCAGCAGCCTCATCGAGGGTGCAGGGGGTGACACCTTC. Protein: CASSLIEGAGGDTF.

The J gene is TRBJ2-7, the V gene TRBV28, with TRBD1 matching over 7 bases. The CDR3 loop spans 15 amino acids. V shed 6 bases and J 3 bases; nucleotides not matched to a gene: 11. CDR1 and CDR2 from the germline V gene are MDHEN and SYDVKM. The CDR3 protein is CASSPPTGADYEQYF. Written as DNA, the CDR3 is TGTGCCAGCAGCCCCCCTACAGGGGCTGACTACGAGCAGTACTTC.

This clone has more than one count but fewer than ten. This chain uses TRBV10-3 with TRBJ2-3; 7 bases match TRBD1. The CDR3 loop spans 15 amino acids. The V segment lost 2 bases and the J segment 7 bases; nucleotides outside the gene matches: 9. Germline V gene data show CDR1 as ENHRY and CDR2 as SYGVKD. CDR3 residues: CAISERDSPTNTQYF. The CDR3 DNA reads as TGTGCCATCAGTGAGAGGGACAGCCCTACAAATACGCAGTATTTT.

This clone was counted between two and nine times. The chain combines TRBV2 with TRBJ2-5; the D is unclear. The CDR3 covers 13 residues. Germline V gene data show CDR1 as SNHLY and CDR2 as FYNNEI. V lost 9 bases and J lost 5, with 16 bases in between. In DNA form, the CDR3 reads TGTGCCAGGGACCTGGGTAGCAGGGAGACCCAGTACTTC. This translates into CARDLGSRETQYF.